One T cell receptor (beta chain) is described in this entry. What it binds is not known. This sample stems from a study of T cell responses to AZD1222 COVID-19 vaccine. Second-dose recipients at about 4 or about 12 weeks were treated as one pooled group. Profiled with immunoSEQ multiplex PCR; TCRdb holds only in-frame clones, not every one. Among 85,000 to 130,000 clones listed, about 90% were seen once. Findings of the study overall: Among vaccine-associated CD4 TCRs, coverage spanned spike, with dominance at 160-218 and 743-854. Just a handful of AZD1222 recipients tested seropositive at baseline.

The TCR was taken from an adult who received the AZD1222 COVID-19 vaccine. Here the sequenced sample was peripheral blood, taken 28 days after the second AZD1222 dose.

The CDR3 nucleotides read TGCGCCAGCCGTATGGGCCTTATCGGGGAGCAGTACTTC. Encoded protein: CASRMGLIGEQYF. This chain joins TRBV5-1 and TRBJ2-7; D is undetermined. Germline CDR1 reads SGHRS; CDR2 reads YFSETQ. Between the trimmed V and J ends, which lost 7 bases and 7 bases, there was a span of 18 bases. This CDR3 has 13 amino acids.